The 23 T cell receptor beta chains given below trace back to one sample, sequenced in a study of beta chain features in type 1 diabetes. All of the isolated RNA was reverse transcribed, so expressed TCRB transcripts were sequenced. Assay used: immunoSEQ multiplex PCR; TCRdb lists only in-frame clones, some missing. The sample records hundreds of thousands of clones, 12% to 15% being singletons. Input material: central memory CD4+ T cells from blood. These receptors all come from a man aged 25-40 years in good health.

The CDR3: CASSWLNYGYTF. As DNA, the CDR3 is TGTGCCAGTAGTTGGCTCAATTATGGCTACACCTTC. V and J are TRBV19 and TRBJ1-2; D is undetermined. With 5 bases removed from V and 5 bases from J, the gap between germline ends came to 9 bases. Germline values: CDR1 LNHDA, CDR2 SQIVND (reference sequence). The CDR3 loop spans 12 amino acids.

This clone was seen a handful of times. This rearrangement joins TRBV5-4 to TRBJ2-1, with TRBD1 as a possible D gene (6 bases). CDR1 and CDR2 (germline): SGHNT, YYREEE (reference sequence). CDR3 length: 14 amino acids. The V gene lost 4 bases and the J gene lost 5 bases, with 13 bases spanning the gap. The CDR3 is CASSRPGQNNEQFF. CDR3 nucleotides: TGTGCCAGCAGCCGCCCGGGACAAAACAATGAGCAGTTCTTC.

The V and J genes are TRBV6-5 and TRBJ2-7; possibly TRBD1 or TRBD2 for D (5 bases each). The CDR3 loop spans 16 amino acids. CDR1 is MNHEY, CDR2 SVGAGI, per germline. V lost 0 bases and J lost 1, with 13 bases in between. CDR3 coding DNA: TGTGCCAGCAGTTACTCGGGACGGCTGAATTCCTACGAGCAGTACTTC. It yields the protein CASSYSGRLNSYEQYF.

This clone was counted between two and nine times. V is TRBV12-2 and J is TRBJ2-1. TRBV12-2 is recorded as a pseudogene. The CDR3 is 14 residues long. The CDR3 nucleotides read TGTGCAAGTCGCTTAGCGGGGACCTACAATGAGCAGTTCTTC. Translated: CASRLAGTYNEQFF.

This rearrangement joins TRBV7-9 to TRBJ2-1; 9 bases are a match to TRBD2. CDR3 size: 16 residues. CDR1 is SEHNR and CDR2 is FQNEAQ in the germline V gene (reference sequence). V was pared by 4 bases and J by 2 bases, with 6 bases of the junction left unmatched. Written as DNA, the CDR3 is TGTGCCAGCAGCTCCGTAGCGGGAGACGCCTACAATGAGCAGTTCTTC. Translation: CASSSVAGDAYNEQFF.

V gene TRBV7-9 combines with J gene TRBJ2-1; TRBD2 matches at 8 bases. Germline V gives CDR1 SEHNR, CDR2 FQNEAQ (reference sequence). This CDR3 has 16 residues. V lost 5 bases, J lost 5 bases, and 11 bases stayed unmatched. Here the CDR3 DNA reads TGTGCCAGCAGCCCTTGGCGGGGGGCGGTCGACAATGAGCAGTTCTTC. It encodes CASSPWRGAVDNEQFF.

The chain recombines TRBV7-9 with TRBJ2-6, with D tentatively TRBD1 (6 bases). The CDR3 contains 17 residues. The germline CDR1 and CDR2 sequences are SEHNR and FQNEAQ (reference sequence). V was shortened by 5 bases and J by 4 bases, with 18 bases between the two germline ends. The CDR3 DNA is TGTGCCAGCAGCACCCGCAGTACAGGGCGAGGGGCCAACGTCCTGACTTTC. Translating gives CASSTRSTGRGANVLTF.

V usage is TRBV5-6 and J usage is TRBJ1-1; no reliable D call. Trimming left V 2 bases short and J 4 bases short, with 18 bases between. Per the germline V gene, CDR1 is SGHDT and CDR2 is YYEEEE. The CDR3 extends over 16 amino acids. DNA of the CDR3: TGTGCCAGCAGCTTTGGCGCACGGTATGACGGCACTGAAGCTTTCTTT. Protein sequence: CASSFGARYDGTEAFF.

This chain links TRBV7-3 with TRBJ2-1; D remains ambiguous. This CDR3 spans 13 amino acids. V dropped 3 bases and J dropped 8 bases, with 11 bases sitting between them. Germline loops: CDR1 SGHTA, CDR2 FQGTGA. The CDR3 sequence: CASSFLRSDEQFF. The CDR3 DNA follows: TGTGCCAGCAGCTTCCTCCGCAGCGATGAGCAGTTCTTC. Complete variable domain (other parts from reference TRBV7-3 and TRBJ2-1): GAGVSQTPSNKVTEKGKYVELRCDPISGHTALYWYRQSLGQGPEFLIYFQGTGAADDSGLPNDRFFAVRPEGSVSTLKIQRTERGDSAVYLCASSFLRSDEQFFGPGTRLTVL.

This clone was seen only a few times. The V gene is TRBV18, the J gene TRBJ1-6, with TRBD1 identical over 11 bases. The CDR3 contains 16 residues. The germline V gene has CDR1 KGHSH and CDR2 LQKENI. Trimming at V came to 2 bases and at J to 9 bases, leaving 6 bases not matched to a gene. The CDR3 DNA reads TGTGCCAGCTCACCAACAACCGGGACAGGGGGTTCACCCCTCCACTTT. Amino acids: CASSPTTGTGGSPLHF.

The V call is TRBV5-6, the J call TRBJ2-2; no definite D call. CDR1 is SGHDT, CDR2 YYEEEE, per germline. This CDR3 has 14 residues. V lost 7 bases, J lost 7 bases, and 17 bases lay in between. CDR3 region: CASFEFGVGGELFF. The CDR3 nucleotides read TGTGCCAGCTTCGAGTTTGGGGTTGGCGGGGAGCTGTTTTTT.

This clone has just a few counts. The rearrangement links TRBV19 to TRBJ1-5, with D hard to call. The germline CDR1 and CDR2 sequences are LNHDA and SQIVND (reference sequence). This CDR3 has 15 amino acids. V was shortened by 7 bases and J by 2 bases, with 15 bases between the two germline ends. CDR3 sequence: CASIGREVGNQPQHF. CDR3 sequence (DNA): TGTGCCAGTATAGGGCGGGAGGTGGGCAATCAGCCCCAGCATTTT. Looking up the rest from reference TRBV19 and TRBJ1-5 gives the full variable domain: DGGITQSPKYLFRKEGQNVTLSCEQNLNHDAMYWYRQDPGQGLRLIYYSQIVNDFQKGDIAEGYSVSREKKESFPLTVTSAQKNPTAFYLCASIGREVGNQPQHFGDGTRLSIL.

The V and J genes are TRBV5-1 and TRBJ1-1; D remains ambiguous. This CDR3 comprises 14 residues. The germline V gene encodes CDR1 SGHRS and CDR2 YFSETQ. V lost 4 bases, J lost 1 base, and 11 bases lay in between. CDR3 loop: CASSLAAENTEAFF. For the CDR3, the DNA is TGCGCCAGCAGCCTAGCGGCGGAGAACACTGAAGCTTTCTTT.

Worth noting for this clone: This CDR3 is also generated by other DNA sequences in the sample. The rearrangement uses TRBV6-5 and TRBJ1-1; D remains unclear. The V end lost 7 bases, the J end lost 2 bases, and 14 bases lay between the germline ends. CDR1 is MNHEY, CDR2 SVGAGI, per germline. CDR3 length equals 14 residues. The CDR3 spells CASTGAGGNTEAFF. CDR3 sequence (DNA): TGTGCCAGCACGGGCGCGGGCGGAAACACTGAAGCTTTCTTT.

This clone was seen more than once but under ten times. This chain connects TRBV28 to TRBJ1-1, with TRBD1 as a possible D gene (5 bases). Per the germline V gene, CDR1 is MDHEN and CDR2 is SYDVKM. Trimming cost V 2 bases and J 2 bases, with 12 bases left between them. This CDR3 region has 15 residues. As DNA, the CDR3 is TGTGCCAGCAGTTTACCTCCGGGACTCAACACTGAAGCTTTCTTT. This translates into CASSLPPGLNTEAFF. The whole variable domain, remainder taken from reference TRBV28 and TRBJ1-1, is DVKVTQSSRYLVKRTGEKVFLECVQDMDHENMFWYRQDPGLGLRLIYFSYDVKMKEKGDIPEGYSVSREKKERFSLILESASTNQTSMYLCASSLPPGLNTEAFFGQGTRLTVV.

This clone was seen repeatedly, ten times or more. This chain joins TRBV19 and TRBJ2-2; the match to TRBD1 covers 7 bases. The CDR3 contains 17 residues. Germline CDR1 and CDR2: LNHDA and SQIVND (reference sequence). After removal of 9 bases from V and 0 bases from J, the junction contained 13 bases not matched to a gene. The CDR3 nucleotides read TGTGCCAGCGAGAGCCGACCCGGGACAGCGAACACCGGGGAGCTGTTTTTT. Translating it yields CASESRPGTANTGELFF.

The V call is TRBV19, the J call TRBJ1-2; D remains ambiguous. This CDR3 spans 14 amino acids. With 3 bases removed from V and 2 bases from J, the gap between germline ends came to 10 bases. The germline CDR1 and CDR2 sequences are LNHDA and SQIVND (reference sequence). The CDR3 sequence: CASSINGRNYGYTF. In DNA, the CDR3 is TGTGCCAGTAGTATTAACGGACGGAACTATGGCTACACCTTC.

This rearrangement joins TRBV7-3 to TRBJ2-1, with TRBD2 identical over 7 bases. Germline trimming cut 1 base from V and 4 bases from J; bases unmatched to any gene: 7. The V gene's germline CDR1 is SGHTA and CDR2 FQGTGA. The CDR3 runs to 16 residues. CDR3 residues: CASSLNAAGLYNEQFF. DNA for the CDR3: TGTGCCAGCAGCTTAAATGCAGCGGGGCTATACAATGAGCAGTTCTTC.

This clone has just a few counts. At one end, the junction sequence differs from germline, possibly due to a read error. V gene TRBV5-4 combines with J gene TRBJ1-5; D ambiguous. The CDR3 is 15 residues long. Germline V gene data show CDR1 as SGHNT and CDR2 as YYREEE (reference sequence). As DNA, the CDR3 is TGCGCCAGCAGCCAAGTTTACCCTAGCAATCAGCCCCAGCATTTT. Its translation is CASSQVYPSNQPQHF. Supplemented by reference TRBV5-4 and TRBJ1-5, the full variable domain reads ETGVTQSPTHLIKTRGQQVTLRCSSQSGHNTVSWYQQALGQGPQFIFQYYREEENGRGNFPPRFSGLQFPNYSSELNVNALELDDSALYLCASSQVYPSNQPQHFGDGTRLSIL.

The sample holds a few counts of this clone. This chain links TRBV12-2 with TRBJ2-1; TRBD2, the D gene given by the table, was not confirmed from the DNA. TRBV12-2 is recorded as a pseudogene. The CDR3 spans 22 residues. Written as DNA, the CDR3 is TGTGCAAGTCGCTTGATATATTCCCCCAATCCGTTTGGACTAGACCTCTACAATGAGCAGTTCTTC. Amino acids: CASRLIYSPNPFGLDLYNEQFF.

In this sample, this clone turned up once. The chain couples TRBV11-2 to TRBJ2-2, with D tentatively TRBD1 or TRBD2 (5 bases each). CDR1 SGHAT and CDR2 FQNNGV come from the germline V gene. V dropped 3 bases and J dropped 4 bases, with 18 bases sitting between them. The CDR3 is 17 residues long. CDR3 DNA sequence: TGTGCCAGCAGCTTTACCCTCGCCAGAGGGGTCACCGGGGAGCTGTTTTTT. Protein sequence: CASSFTLARGVTGELFF.

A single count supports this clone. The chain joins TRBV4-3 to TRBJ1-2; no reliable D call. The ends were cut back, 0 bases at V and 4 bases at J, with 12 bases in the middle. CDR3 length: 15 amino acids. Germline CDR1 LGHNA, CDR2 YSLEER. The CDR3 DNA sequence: TGCGCCAGCAGCCAAGATCGAGACACCCCCTATGGCTACACCTTC. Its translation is CASSQDRDTPYGYTF.

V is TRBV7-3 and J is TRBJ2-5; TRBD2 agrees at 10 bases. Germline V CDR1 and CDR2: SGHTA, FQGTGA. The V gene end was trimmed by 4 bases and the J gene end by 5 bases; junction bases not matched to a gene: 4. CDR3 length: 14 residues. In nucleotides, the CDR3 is TGTGCCAGCAGCTCTAGCGGGAGTTTGGAGACCCAGTACTTC. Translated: CASSSSGSLETQYF.